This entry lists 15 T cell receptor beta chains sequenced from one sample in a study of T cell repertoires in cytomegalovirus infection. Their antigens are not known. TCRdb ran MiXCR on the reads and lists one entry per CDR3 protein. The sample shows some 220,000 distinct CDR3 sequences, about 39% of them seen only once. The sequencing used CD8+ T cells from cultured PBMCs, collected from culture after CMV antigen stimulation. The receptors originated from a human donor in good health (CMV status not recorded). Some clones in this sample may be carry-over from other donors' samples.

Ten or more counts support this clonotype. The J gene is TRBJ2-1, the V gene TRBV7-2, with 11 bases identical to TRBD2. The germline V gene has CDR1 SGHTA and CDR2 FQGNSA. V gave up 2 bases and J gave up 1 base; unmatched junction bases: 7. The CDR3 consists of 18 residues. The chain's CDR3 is CASSLSSGGAGSYNEQFF. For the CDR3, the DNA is TGTGCCAGCAGCTTAAGTAGCGGGGGGGCAGGGTCCTACAATGAGCAGTTCTTC.

Here the CDR3 reads CASRWWQGARGGNTIYF. The CDR3 DNA follows: TGTGCCAGCAGATGGTGGCAGGGGGCAAGAGGAGGAAACACCATATATTTT. The gene calls are TRBV12-3 or TRBV12-4 and TRBJ1-3; TRBD1 matches at 8 bases. This CDR3 spans 17 amino acids. The V segment lost 6 bases and the J segment 4 bases; nucleotides outside the gene matches: 14.

The CDR3 is CASSLFSGDNTGELFF. The CDR3 DNA follows: TGTGCCAGCAGTTTATTTAGCGGGGACAACACCGGGGAGCTGTTTTTT. V gene TRBV27 combines with J gene TRBJ2-2; 8 bases match TRBD2. The V segment lost 1 base and the J segment 2 bases; nucleotides outside the gene matches: 3. Germline CDR1 is MNHEY and CDR2 is SMNVEV (reference sequence). The CDR3 contains 16 residues.

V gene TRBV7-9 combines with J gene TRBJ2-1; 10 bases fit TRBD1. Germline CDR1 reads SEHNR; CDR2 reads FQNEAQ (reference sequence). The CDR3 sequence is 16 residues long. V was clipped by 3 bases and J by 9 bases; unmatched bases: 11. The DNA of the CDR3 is TGTGCCAGCAGCTTGCCGCCCGGGACAGGGGCTCTTGAGCAGTTCTTC. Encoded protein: CASSLPPGTGALEQFF.

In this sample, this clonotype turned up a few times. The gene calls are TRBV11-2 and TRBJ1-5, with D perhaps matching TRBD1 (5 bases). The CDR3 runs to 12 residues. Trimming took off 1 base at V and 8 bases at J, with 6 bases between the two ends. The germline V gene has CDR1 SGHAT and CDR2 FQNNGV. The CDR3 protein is CASSLGGEPQHF. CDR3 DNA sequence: TGTGCCAGCAGCTTAGGGGGGGAGCCCCAGCATTTT.

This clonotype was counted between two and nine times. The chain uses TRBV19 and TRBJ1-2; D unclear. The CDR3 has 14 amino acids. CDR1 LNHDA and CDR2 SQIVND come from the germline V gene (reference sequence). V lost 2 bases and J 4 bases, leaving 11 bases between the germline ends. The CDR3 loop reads CASSINREVYGYTF. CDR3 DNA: TGTGCCAGTAGTATAAACCGGGAGGTCTATGGCTACACCTTC.

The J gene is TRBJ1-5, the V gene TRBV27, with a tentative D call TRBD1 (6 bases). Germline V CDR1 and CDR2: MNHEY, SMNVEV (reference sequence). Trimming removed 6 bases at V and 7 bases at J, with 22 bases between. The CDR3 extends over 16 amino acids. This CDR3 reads CASRPPGHELGQPQHF. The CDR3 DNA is TGTGCCAGCAGACCTCCGGGACACGAGCTCGGACAGCCCCAGCATTTT.

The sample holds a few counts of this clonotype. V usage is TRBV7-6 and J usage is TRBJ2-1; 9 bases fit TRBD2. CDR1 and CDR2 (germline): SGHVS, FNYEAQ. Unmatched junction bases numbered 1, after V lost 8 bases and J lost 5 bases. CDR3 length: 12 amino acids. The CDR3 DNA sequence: TGTGCCAGCTTAGCGGGGGACAATGAGCAGTTCTTC. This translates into CASLAGDNEQFF.

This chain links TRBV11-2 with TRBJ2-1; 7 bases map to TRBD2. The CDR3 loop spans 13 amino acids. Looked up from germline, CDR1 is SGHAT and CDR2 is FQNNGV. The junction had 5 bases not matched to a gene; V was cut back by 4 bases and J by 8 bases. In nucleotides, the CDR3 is TGTGCCAGCAGCTCTTGGGGGGGGGATGAGCAGTTCTTC. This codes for CASSSWGGDEQFF.

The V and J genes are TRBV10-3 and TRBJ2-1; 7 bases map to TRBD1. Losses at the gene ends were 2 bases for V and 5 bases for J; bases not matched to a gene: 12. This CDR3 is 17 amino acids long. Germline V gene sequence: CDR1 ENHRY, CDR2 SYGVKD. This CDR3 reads CAISEVLRDSLNNEQFF. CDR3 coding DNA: TGTGCCATCAGTGAGGTCCTTAGGGACAGTTTAAACAATGAGCAGTTCTTC.

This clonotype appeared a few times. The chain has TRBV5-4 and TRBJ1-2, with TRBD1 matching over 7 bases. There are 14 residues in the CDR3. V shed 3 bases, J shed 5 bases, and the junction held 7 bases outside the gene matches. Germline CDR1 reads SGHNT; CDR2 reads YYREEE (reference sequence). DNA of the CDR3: TGTGCCAGCAGCTCGTCCCGGGACAGTTATGGCTACACCTTC. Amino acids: CASSSSRDSYGYTF.

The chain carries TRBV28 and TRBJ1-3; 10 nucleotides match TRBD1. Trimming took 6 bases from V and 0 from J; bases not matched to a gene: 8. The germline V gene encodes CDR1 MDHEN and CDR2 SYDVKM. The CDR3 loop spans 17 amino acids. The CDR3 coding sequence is TGTGCCAGCAGCTTGGCGACAGGGGGCCTCTCTGGAAACACCATATATTTT. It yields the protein CASSLATGGLSGNTIYF.

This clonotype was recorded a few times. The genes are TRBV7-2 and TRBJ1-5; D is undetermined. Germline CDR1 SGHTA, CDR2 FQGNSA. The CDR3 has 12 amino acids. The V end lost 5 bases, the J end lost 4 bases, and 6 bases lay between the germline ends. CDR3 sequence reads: CASSPQNQPQHF. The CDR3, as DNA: TGTGCCAGCAGCCCACAGAATCAGCCCCAGCATTTT.

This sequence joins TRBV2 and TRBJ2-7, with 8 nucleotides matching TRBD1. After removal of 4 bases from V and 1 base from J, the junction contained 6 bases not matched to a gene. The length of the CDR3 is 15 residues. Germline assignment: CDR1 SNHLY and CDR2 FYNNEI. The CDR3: CASSGVDRASYEQYF. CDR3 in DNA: TGTGCCAGCAGTGGGGTGGACAGGGCATCCTACGAGCAGTACTTC.

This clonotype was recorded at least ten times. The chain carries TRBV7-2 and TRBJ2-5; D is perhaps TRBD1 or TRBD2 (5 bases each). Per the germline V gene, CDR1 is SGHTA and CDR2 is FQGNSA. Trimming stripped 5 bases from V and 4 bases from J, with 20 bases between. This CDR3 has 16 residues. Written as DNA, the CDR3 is TGTGCCAGCAGCCTGGGGGAAACCTTAAATCGAGAGACCCAGTACTTC. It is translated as CASSLGETLNRETQYF. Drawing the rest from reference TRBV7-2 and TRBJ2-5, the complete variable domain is GAGVSQSPSNKVTEKGKDVELRCDPISGHTALYWYRQSLGQGLEFLIYFQGNSAPDKSGLPSDRFSAERTGGSVSTLTIQRTQQEDSAVYLCASSLGETLNRETQYFGPGTRLLVL.